The clone carrying this T cell receptor beta chain was recorded a few times. The TCRbeta library incorporated unique molecular identifiers. TCRdb analysed the PCR reads with MiXCR anew, one entry per CDR3 protein. Of over 550,000 distinct CDR3 sequences in the sample, roughly a tenth are singletons; the top ten hold about 4.3%. This CDR3 contains 18 residues. Trimming removed 6 bases from V and 2 bases from J; junction bases left unmatched: 19. Looked up from germline, CDR1 is SGHRS and CDR2 is YFSETQ. This sample is part of a study of T-cell reconstitution after alpha-beta-depleted transplantation in children.

The sequencing here drew on PBMCs from the stem cell graft donor, taken from the stem cell graft. The receptor was derived from a human donor who donated a stem cell graft to a child with acute myeloid leukemia. The V gene is TRBV5-1, the J gene TRBJ1-1, with 7 nucleotides matching TRBD1. As DNA, the CDR3 is TGCGCCAGCATTATTGTGCCCATACAAGGGGGCTATAACACTGAAGCTTTCTTT. It yields the protein CASIIVPIQGGYNTEAFF.